The 14 T cell receptor beta chains given below trace back to one sample, sequenced in a study of blood T cell repertoires in COVID-19. The repertoire was sequenced with immunoSEQ multiplex PCR; TCRdb's copy has only in-frame clones and lacks some. The sample lists a few hundred thousand clones, more than 75% seen once, with 1.5% to 2% in the top ten. Specimen: PBMCs or T cells enriched from blood (not recorded which). The receptors were gathered from a man aged 35-49 years in a cohort exposed to, infected with or recovered from COVID-19 (not recorded which).

This clone was counted a single time. This chain joins TRBV2 and TRBJ1-1; possibly TRBD1 for D (6 bases). The germline gives CDR1 SNHLY, CDR2 FYNNEI. CDR3 length: 13 amino acids. V lost 6 bases and J 1 base, leaving 9 bases between the germline ends. The CDR3 protein is CASRYRENTEAFF. The CDR3 nucleotides read TGTGCCAGCAGATACAGGGAGAACACTGAAGCTTTCTTT.

This chain connects TRBV5-1 to TRBJ2-2; maybe TRBD2 (5 bases). Trimming took 2 bases from V and 1 from J, leaving 9 bases between them. CDR1 is SGHRS, CDR2 YFSETQ, per germline. The CDR3 loop spans 15 amino acids. The CDR3, as DNA: TGCGCCAGCAGCTTCAACGGGGTGAACACCGGGGAGCTGTTTTTT. This encodes CASSFNGVNTGELFF.

This clone was detected a few times. The CDR3 loop reads CASSEGQGSNQPQHF. CDR3 coding DNA: TGTGCCAGCAGCGAAGGACAGGGTAGCAATCAGCCCCAGCATTTT. The V gene is TRBV7-8, the J gene TRBJ1-5; TRBD1 matches at 8 bases. Germline CDR1 SGHVS, CDR2 FQNEAQ. This CDR3 comprises 15 residues. J gave up 0 bases and V 5 bases, and 3 bases lay outside the gene matches.

The rearrangement uses TRBV19 and TRBJ1-2; 8 nucleotides line up with TRBD1. The trim removed 4 bases at V and 7 bases at J, leaving 5 bases unmatched. The CDR3 extends over 13 amino acids. The germline V gene encodes CDR1 LNHDA and CDR2 SQIVND (reference sequence). Here the CDR3 reads CASSRQGITGYTF. In DNA, the CDR3 is TGTGCCAGTAGTAGACAGGGGATTACTGGCTACACCTTC.

The chain recombines TRBV28 with TRBJ1-1; TRBD1 is a possible D gene (5 bases). This CDR3 is 14 amino acids long. Germline-derived CDR1 and CDR2 are MDHEN and SYDVKM. V was shortened by 5 bases and J by 2 bases, with 12 bases between the two germline ends. CDR3 in DNA: TGTGCCAGCAGTCCTTGGGGGGGAAACACTGAAGCTTTCTTT. It encodes CASSPWGGNTEAFF.

The V call is TRBV9, the J call TRBJ1-5, with 7 bases lining up with TRBD1. V shed 3 bases and J 7 bases; nucleotides not matched to a gene: 7. CDR3 size: 14 residues. The germline V gene encodes CDR1 SGDLS and CDR2 YYNGEE. CDR3 bases: TGTGCCAGCAGCGCCGGGACAGATGCCCAGCCCCAGCATTTT. Translated: CASSAGTDAQPQHF.

This rearrangement joins TRBV15 to TRBJ2-7; 7 nucleotides align to TRBD2. V lost 3 bases, J lost 7 bases, and 6 bases stayed unmatched. The germline CDR1 and CDR2 sequences are LNHNV and YYDKDF (reference sequence). CDR3 length: 13 amino acids. The CDR3, as DNA: TGTGCCACCAGCAGTCTTCAGCGGGGAGAGCAGTACTTC. Translation: CATSSLQRGEQYF.

The chain uses TRBV28 and TRBJ2-3, with a possible D match to TRBD1 (5 bases). Per germline, CDR1 MDHEN and CDR2 SYDVKM. The length of the CDR3 is 15 residues. V lost 4 bases and J 0 bases, leaving 11 bases between the germline ends. The CDR3 coding sequence is TGTGCCAGCAGTTCACAGGACGGTAGCACAGATACGCAGTATTTT. Translation gives CASSSQDGSTDTQYF.

The genes are TRBV6-6 and TRBJ2-7, with D perhaps TRBD2 (6 bases). With 6 bases removed from V and 0 bases from J, the gap between germline ends came to 12 bases. Germline loops: CDR1 MNHNY, CDR2 SVGAGI (reference sequence). The CDR3 contains 14 residues. The CDR3 here is CASSLSGSSYEQYF. The CDR3 DNA follows: TGTGCCAGCAGCCTCAGCGGGTCCTCCTACGAGCAGTACTTC.

The chain employs TRBV7-8 and TRBJ2-7; TRBD1 agrees at 8 bases. CDR1 and CDR2 from the germline V gene are SGHVS and FQNEAQ. This CDR3 contains 15 residues. J gave up 0 bases and V 5 bases, and 6 bases lay outside the gene matches. The CDR3 loop reads CASSPRGQASYEQYF. The CDR3 DNA reads as TGTGCCAGCAGCCCGCGGGGACAGGCCTCCTACGAGCAGTACTTC.

V is TRBV6-5 and J is TRBJ2-1; D possibly corresponds to TRBD1 (6 bases). V shed 2 bases and J shed 9 bases, with 11 bases lying between them. This CDR3 is 13 amino acids long. The germline CDR1 and CDR2 sequences are MNHEY and SVGAGI. This CDR3 reads CASSYGRGGEQFF. CDR3 nucleotide sequence: TGTGCCAGCAGTTACGGCAGGGGTGGTGAGCAGTTCTTC.

The chain combines TRBV27 with TRBJ2-2, with 8 nucleotides matching TRBD1. Germline assignment: CDR1 MNHEY and CDR2 SMNVEV (reference sequence). Losses at the gene ends were 5 bases for V and 4 bases for J; bases not matched to a gene: 3. The CDR3 sequence is 14 residues long. CDR3 loop: CASSGQGSTGELFF. The DNA for the CDR3 is TGTGCCAGCAGTGGACAGGGTTCCACCGGGGAGCTGTTTTTT.

The chain uses TRBV5-1 and TRBJ2-7; D possibly corresponds to TRBD1 (6 bases). There are 13 residues in the CDR3. The germline V and J ends were trimmed by 6 bases and 3 bases, with 13 bases remaining between them. Germline V lookup: CDR1 SGHRS, CDR2 YFSETQ. Written as DNA, the CDR3 is TGCGCCAGCACGAGGGGGAATGACTACGAGCAGTACTTC. Its protein is CASTRGNDYEQYF. Full variable domain (missing parts from reference TRBV5-1 and TRBJ2-7): KAGVTQTPRYLIKTRGQQVTLSCSPISGHRSVSWYQQTPGQGLQFLFEYFSETQRNKGNFPGRFSGRQFSNSRSEMNVSTLELGDSALYLCASTRGNDYEQYFGPGTRLTVT.

The chain has TRBV6-5 and TRBJ2-3; no firm D call. The CDR3 runs to 15 residues. Germline V gene data show CDR1 as MNHEY and CDR2 as SVGAGI. Trimming took 0 bases from V and 5 from J, leaving 12 bases between them. In nucleotides, the CDR3 is TGTGCCAGCAGTTACTCGTCAAACACCTTAGATACGCAGTATTTT. Amino acid sequence: CASSYSSNTLDTQYF.